Listed below are T cell receptor beta chains from one sample, sequenced in a study of blood T cell repertoires in COVID-19. Sequencing was performed with immunoSEQ multiplex PCR; in TCRdb, only in-frame clones are kept and a portion is missing. Here the sample spans about 480,000 clones, around 85% being singletons. Sequencing used PBMCs or T cells enriched from blood (not recorded which). The receptors were sampled from a woman aged 55-75 years who had recovered from COVID-19. The CDR3 runs from the conserved cysteine through the conserved F or W. The order of the fields is V gene, J gene, D gene, clone size, CDR3 protein, CDR3 DNA. D genes are given only for firm matches. Where a row states a size, it is once, few, many or the class of an expanded clone; other rows omit it.

TRBV6-6,TRBJ1-5,TRBD1,.,CASSLQGFGNQPQHF,TGTGCCAGCAGCCTACAGGGGTTTGGCAATCAGCCCCAGCATTTT
TRBV10-3,TRBJ2-3,TRBD1,.,CAIGGGRTDTQYF,TGTGCCATAGGGGGCGGCCGCACAGATACGCAGTATTTT
TRBV10-3,TRBJ1-6,TRBD1,.,CASGDGQADGISPLHF,TGTGCCTCGGGGGACGGACAGGCGGATGGGATTTCACCCCTCCACTTT
TRBV7-2,TRBJ2-7,.,.,CASSLEQSYEQYF,TGTGCCAGCAGCCTAGAACAATCCTACGAGCAGTACTTC
TRBV18,TRBJ2-7,.,.,CASSPRGGSYEQYF,TGTGCCAGCTCACCGAGGGGGGGCTCCTACGAGCAGTACTTC
TRBV27,TRBJ1-5,TRBD1,.,CASSLGTGGQPQHF,TGTGCCAGCAGTTTGGGGACAGGGGGGCAGCCCCAGCATTTT
TRBV14,TRBJ1-4,TRBD1,.,CASSDYRTGSLGKLFF,TGTGCCAGCAGCGACTATAGGACAGGGTCGTTAGGAAAACTGTTTTTT
TRBV14,TRBJ2-3,TRBD2,.,CASSQAGASGTQYF,TGTGCCAGCAGCCAAGCCGGCGCTAGCGGTACGCAGTATTTT
TRBV6-2/TRBV6-3,TRBJ2-2,.,.,CASSLGGNTGELFF,TGTGCCAGCAGCCTGGGGGGGAACACCGGGGAGCTGTTTTTT
TRBV4-2,TRBJ1-3,.,once,CASSQDHGETGNTIYF,TGTGCCAGCAGCCAAGATCACGGGGAAACTGGAAACACCATATATTTT
TRBV5-5,TRBJ1-1,.,once,CASSTRTATNTEAFF,TGTGCCAGCAGCACCCGGACAGCTACGAACACTGAAGCTTTCTTT